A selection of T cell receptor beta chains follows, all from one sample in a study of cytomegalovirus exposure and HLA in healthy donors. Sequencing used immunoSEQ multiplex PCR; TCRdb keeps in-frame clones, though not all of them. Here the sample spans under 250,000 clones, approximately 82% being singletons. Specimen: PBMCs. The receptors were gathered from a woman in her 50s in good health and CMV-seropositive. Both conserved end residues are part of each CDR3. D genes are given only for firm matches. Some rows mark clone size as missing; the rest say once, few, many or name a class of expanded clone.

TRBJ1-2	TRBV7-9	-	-	CASSPNGQRYGYTF	TGTGCCAGCAGCCCAAACGGACAGCGCTATGGCTACACCTTC
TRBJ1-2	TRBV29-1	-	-	CSVADYGYTF	TGCAGCGTTGCGGACTATGGCTACACCTTC
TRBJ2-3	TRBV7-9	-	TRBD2	CASSPGTSPTDTQYF	TGTGCCAGCAGTCCTGGGACTAGCCCCACAGATACGCAGTATTTT
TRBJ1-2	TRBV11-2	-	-	CASSLDRLDGYTF	TGTGCCAGCAGCTTAGACAGGCTGGATGGCTACACCTTC
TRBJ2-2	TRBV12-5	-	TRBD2	CASGLVAGGDITGELFF	TGTGCTAGTGGTTTAGTAGCGGGGGGGGATATTACCGGGGAGCTGTTTTTT
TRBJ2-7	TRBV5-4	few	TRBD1	CASSSTGGASYEQYF	TGTGCCAGCAGCTCCACAGGGGGCGCGTCTTACGAGCAGTACTTC
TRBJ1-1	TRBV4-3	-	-	CASSQDSGSTEAFF	TGCGCCAGCAGCCAAGATTCAGGTAGCACTGAAGCTTTCTTT
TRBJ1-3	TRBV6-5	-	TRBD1	CASSYSLPGGGNTIYF	TGTGCCAGCAGTTACTCGCTCCCAGGGGGAGGAAACACCATATATTTT
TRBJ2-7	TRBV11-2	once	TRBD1	CASSRQTGTVSYEQYF	TGTGCCAGCAGCCGTCAGACCGGGACAGTCTCCTACGAGCAGTACTTC
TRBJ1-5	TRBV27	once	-	CASSRGQTYNQPQHF	TGTGCCAGCTCCCGTGGACAGACCTACAATCAGCCCCAGCATTTT
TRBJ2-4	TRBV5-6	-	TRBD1	CASSPDRGLAKNIQYF	TGTGCCAGCAGCCCGGACAGGGGGCTAGCCAAAAACATTCAGTACTTC
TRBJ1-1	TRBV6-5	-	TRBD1	CASSGTGTSEAFF	TGTGCCAGCAGTGGGACAGGGACCAGTGAAGCTTTCTTT
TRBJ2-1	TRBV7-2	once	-	CASSLRGGLNEQFF	TGTGCCAGCAGCTTAAGGGGGGGCCTGAATGAGCAGTTCTTC
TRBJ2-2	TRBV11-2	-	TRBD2	CASSLLAGGPSTGELFF	TGTGCCAGCAGCTTACTAGCGGGGGGACCTAGCACCGGGGAGCTGTTTTTT
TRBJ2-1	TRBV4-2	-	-	CASSQDGTSRPPGRFF	TGTGCCAGCAGCCAAGATGGAACTAGCCGACCCCCCGGGAGGTTCTTC
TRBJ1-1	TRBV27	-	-	CASSSGDEAFF	TGTGCCAGCAGTTCAGGCGATGAAGCTTTCTTT
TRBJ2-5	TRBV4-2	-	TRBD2	CASSQVGGGTQYF	TGTGCCAGCAGCCAAGTTGGCGGGGGGACCCAGTACTTC
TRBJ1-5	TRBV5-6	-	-	CASSPPGGNQPQHF	TGTGCCAGCAGCCCTCCAGGGGGCAATCAGCCCCAGCATTTT
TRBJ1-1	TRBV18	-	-	CASSTRNTEAFF	TGTGCCAGCTCAACGAGGAACACTGAAGCTTTCTTT
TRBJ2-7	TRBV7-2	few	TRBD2	CASSLVRLAVYYEQYF	TGTGCCAGCAGCTTAGTTAGGCTAGCGGTTTACTACGAGCAGTACTTC
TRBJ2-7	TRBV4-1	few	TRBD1	CASSPATGNYEQYF	TGCGCCAGCAGCCCGGCGACAGGGAACTACGAGCAGTACTTC
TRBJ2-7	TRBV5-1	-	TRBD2	CASTNLGLAGEEQYF	TGCGCCAGCACCAATTTGGGGCTAGCGGGGGAGGAGCAGTACTTC
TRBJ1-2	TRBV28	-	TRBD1	CASSLGGTAANYGYTF	TGTGCCAGCAGCTTAGGTGGGACAGCCGCTAACTATGGCTACACCTTC
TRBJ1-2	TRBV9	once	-	CASSVEGSGWANYGYTF	TGTGCCAGCAGCGTAGAGGGAAGCGGATGGGCGAACTATGGCTACACCTTC
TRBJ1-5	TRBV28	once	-	CASSRGAGSNQPQHF	TGTGCCAGCAGCCGGGGGGCAGGTAGCAATCAGCCCCAGCATTTT
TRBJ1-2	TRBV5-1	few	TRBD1	CASSLGDRGRANYGYTF	TGCGCCAGCAGCTTGGGGGACAGGGGGCGAGCTAACTATGGCTACACCTTC
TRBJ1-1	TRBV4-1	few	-	CASRSFADTEAFF	TGCGCCAGCAGATCGTTCGCGGACACTGAAGCTTTCTTT
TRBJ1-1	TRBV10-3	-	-	CAISATNPNTEAFF	TGTGCCATCAGTGCCACAAACCCGAACACTGAAGCTTTCTTT
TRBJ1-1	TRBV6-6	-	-	CASSYMTDGVNTEAFF	TGTGCCAGCAGTTACATGACCGACGGAGTGAACACTGAAGCTTTCTTT
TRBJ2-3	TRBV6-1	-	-	CASGQAGSTDTQYF	TGTGCCTCCGGTCAGGCGGGGAGCACAGATACGCAGTATTTT
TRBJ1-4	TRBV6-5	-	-	CASSSTGSPNEKLFF	TGTGCCAGCAGTTCCACAGGGAGTCCTAATGAAAAACTGTTTTTT
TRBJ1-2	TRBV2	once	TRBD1	CASSVSVWGTEFYGYTF	TGTGCCAGCAGTGTGTCGGTCTGGGGGACAGAGTTCTATGGCTACACCTTC
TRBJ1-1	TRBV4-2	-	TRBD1	CASSQGTGRETEAFF	TGTGCCAGCAGCCAAGGGACAGGGAGAGAGACTGAAGCTTTCTTT
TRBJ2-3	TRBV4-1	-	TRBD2	CASSPISLLAGDTDTQYF	TGCGCCAGCAGCCCAATTAGCCTTCTGGCGGGGGACACAGATACGCAGTATTTT
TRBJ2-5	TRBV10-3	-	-	CAISGRRVWETQYF	TGTGCCATCAGTGGAAGGAGGGTTTGGGAGACCCAGTACTTC
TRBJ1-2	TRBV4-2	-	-	CASSPHPPGGVSSGYTF	TGTGCCAGCAGCCCCCACCCCCCTGGGGGCGTCTCCAGTGGCTACACCTTC
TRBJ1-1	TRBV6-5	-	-	CASSYSINPGKAEAFF	TGTGCCAGCAGTTACTCGATAAATCCAGGGAAGGCTGAAGCTTTCTTT
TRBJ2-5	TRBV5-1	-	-	CASSLAPRLPPWQETQYF	TGCGCCAGCAGCTTGGCCCCGAGACTACCTCCGTGGCAAGAGACCCAGTACTTC
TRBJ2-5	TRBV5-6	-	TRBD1	CASSLRQGSETQYF	TGTGCCAGCAGCTTGAGACAGGGGAGCGAGACCCAGTACTTC
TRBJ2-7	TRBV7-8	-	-	CASSERRDRTYEQYF	TGTGCCAGCAGCGAGAGGCGGGACAGAACCTACGAGCAGTACTTC
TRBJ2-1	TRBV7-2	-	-	CASSVRLDNEQFF	TGTGCCAGCAGCGTGCGCCTAGATAATGAGCAGTTCTTC